Listed below are T cell receptor beta chains from one sample, sequenced in a study of cytomegalovirus exposure and HLA in healthy donors. The method was immunoSEQ multiplex PCR; TCRdb's version includes in-frame clones alone and lacks a portion of them. The sample shows some 120,000 clones, 60% to 85% of them seen only once. Material for sequencing was PBMCs. The receptors derive from a female donor in good health and CMV-seronegative. CDR3s include the opening cysteine and the closing phenylalanine or tryptophan. Each record gives: clone size, CDR3 length, D gene, J gene, V gene, CDR3 DNA, CDR3 protein. A D gene is named only where the DNA matches it firmly. Clone size appears in some rows only: once, few, many, or a class for an expanded clone.

few,14,.,TRBJ1-4,TRBV28,TGTGCCAGCAGGGAGGTAGCAACTAATGAAAAACTGTTTTTT,CASREVATNEKLFF
.,14,TRBD1,TRBJ1-2,TRBV6-5,TGTGCCAGCAGTTCCACCCGGACAGGAGGCGGCTACACCTTC,CASSSTRTGGGYTF
.,16,.,TRBJ1-6,TRBV18,TGTGCCAGCTCAGTCCAGGGTCTGGGCTATAATTCACCCCTCCACTTT,CASSVQGLGYNSPLHF
.,18,TRBD1,TRBJ1-1,TRBV5-4,TGTGCCAGCAGCGATAACGAACAGGGGTTCCGATTGAGCGCTGAAGCTTTCTTT,CASSDNEQGFRLSAEAFF
.,12,.,TRBJ2-3,TRBV7-9,TGTGCCAGCAATCCGGGCACAGATACGCAGTATTTT,CASNPGTDTQYF
.,16,.,TRBJ1-1,TRBV21-1,TGTGCCAGCAGCAACCCGCGGAAAACAATAAGCCCAGAAGCTTTCTTT,CASSNPRKTISPEAFF
.,15,TRBD2,TRBJ2-1,TRBV11-3,TGTGCCAGCAGCAGAAGCGGGAGCTCCTACAATGAGCAGTTCTTC,CASSRSGSSYNEQFF
.,17,.,TRBJ2-3,TRBV5-6,TGTGCCAGCAGCCTAGCACCTCATACAGGGAGCACAGATACGCAGTATTTT,CASSLAPHTGSTDTQYF
.,17,TRBD1,TRBJ2-7,TRBV5-5,TGTGCCAGCAGCTCCTACGACGGGACAGGGGACTCCTACGAGCAGTACTTC,CASSSYDGTGDSYEQYF
.,16,TRBD2,TRBJ2-2,TRBV2,TGTGCCAGCAGTGAAAATTCCGGACTAGTTGGCGGGGAGCTGTTTTTT,CASSENSGLVGGELFF
.,16,TRBD2,TRBJ2-7,TRBV30,TGTGCCTGGAGTGTACAGATTGGACTAGCCAACTACGAGCAGTACTTC,CAWSVQIGLANYEQYF
once,12,.,TRBJ1-2,TRBV4-1,TGCGCCAGCAGCCAAGATTTATATGGCTACACCTTC,CASSQDLYGYTF